Presented here are 31 T cell receptor beta chains from one specimen sequenced in a study of blood T cell repertoires in COVID-19. TCRdb keeps only in-frame clones here, not all; method: immunoSEQ multiplex PCR. Here the sample spans a few hundred thousand clones, 89% being singletons. The sample comprised peripheral blood. These receptors came from a man in his fifties or sixties with acute or convalescent COVID-19.

The chain carries TRBV19 and TRBJ1-5; a weak D match, TRBD1 (6 bases). The CDR3 loop spans 13 amino acids. CDR1 is LNHDA, CDR2 SQIVND, per germline (reference sequence). Trimming stripped 9 bases from V and 4 bases from J, with 13 bases between. The CDR3, as DNA: TGTGCCAGCCGGGACACGGTTAATCAGCCCCAGCATTTT. It is translated as CASRDTVNQPQHF.

This clone appeared a single time. V usage is TRBV7-9 and J usage is TRBJ2-7; no clear D. The CDR3 runs 12 residues. Germline loops: CDR1 SEHNR, CDR2 FQNEAQ (reference sequence). V shed 4 bases and J shed 1 base, with 5 bases lying between them. CDR3: CASSSISYEQYF. CDR3 DNA sequence: TGTGCCAGCAGCTCAATTTCCTACGAGCAGTACTTC.

This clone was recorded a few times. This chain links TRBV5-6 with TRBJ1-1, with TRBD1 identical over 8 bases. With V trimmed by 4 bases and J by 11 bases, 10 bases remained unmatched. The CDR3 consists of 13 residues. Germline CDR1 SGHDT, CDR2 YYEEEE. The DNA for the CDR3 is TGTGCCAGCAGCAAGACAGGGGCCATCGAGGCTTTCTTT. Amino acid sequence: CASSKTGAIEAFF.

The V call is TRBV10-3, the J call TRBJ1-1; perhaps TRBD1 as D (6 bases). The CDR3 extends over 13 amino acids. The V end was cut by 3 bases, the J end by 1 base, with 6 bases between. Germline V gives CDR1 ENHRY, CDR2 SYGVKD. Here the CDR3 DNA reads TGTGCCATCAGTGAAGGGGGGAACACTGAAGCTTTCTTT. Translating it yields CAISEGGNTEAFF.

This rearrangement joins TRBV27 to TRBJ1-2; D might be TRBD1 (6 bases). Germline V CDR1 and CDR2: MNHEY, SMNVEV (reference sequence). The V end was cut by 6 bases, the J end by 4 bases, with 12 bases between. The CDR3 length is 13 residues. The CDR3 nucleotides read TGTGCCAGCAGCCGGGACAATAGCTATGGCTACACCTTC. It is translated as CASSRDNSYGYTF.

The J gene is TRBJ2-7, the V gene TRBV2; D is undetermined. Germline V lookup: CDR1 SNHLY, CDR2 FYNNEI. V lost 5 bases and J lost 6, with 14 bases in between. This CDR3 spans 13 amino acids. This CDR3 is CASSLKLQFEQYF. The DNA for the CDR3 is TGTGCCAGCAGTCTTAAGTTACAGTTCGAGCAGTACTTC.

The chain combines TRBV7-2 with TRBJ1-4, with D possibly being TRBD1 (6 bases). The CDR3 is 15 residues long. V was pared by 1 base and J by 8 bases, with 14 bases between. The germline V gene encodes CDR1 SGHTA and CDR2 FQGNSA. CDR3 sequence: CASSLGGGLREKLFF. CDR3 nucleotides: TGTGCCAGCAGCTTAGGGGGGGGGCTAAGGGAAAAACTGTTTTTT.

The chain links TRBV6-1 to TRBJ2-3; tentative D call: TRBD1 (7 bases). The germline CDR1 and CDR2 sequences are MNHNS and SASEGT. The germline V and J ends were trimmed by 2 bases and 7 bases, with 10 bases remaining between them. The CDR3 totals 13 residues. This CDR3 is CASSEQGGNTQYF. CDR3 nucleotides: TGTGCCAGCAGTGAACAGGGGGGCAATACGCAGTATTTT.

The V and J genes are TRBV7-2 and TRBJ1-5; D is ambiguous. The CDR3 runs 15 residues. V lost 5 bases to trimming and J lost 0 bases, with 11 bases between them. Germline V lookup: CDR1 SGHTA, CDR2 FQGNSA. The CDR3 DNA is TGTGCCAGCAGCGTGTCCCCGGGTAGCAATCAGCCCCAGCATTTT. Residues: CASSVSPGSNQPQHF.

The chain recombines TRBV5-1 with TRBJ2-5; possible D gene TRBD1, 5 bases. The V end was cut by 3 bases, the J end by 1 base, with 7 bases between. Germline CDR1 is SGHRS and CDR2 is YFSETQ. This CDR3 region has 13 residues. In DNA, the CDR3 is TGCGCCAGCAGCTCGGACACCCAAGAGACCCAGTACTTC. This sequence encodes CASSSDTQETQYF.

This clone was seen a single time. The V and J genes are TRBV3-1 (or the pseudogene TRBV3-2) and TRBJ2-1; 8 bases are a match to TRBD2. J lost 4 bases, V lost 0 bases, and 2 bases had no gene match. This CDR3 has 15 residues. Germline V CDR1 and CDR2: LGHDT, YNNKEL (reference sequence). The CDR3 is CASSQDGGGYNEQFF. The CDR3 DNA follows: TGTGCCAGCAGCCAAGACGGGGGGGGATACAATGAGCAGTTCTTC.

This chain connects TRBV23-1 to TRBJ2-1; 7 positions agree with TRBD1. TRBV23-1 is sorted into the ORF group, with uncertain function. The V gene end was trimmed by 3 bases and the J gene end by 1 base; junction bases not matched to a gene: 0. The length of the CDR3 is 14 residues. The CDR3, as DNA: TGCGCCAGCAGTCACAGGGGGTCCTACAATGAGCAGTTCTTC. Translating gives CASSHRGSYNEQFF.

V gene TRBV6-5 combines with J gene TRBJ2-1, with TRBD2 as a possible D gene (7 bases). The germline V gene encodes CDR1 MNHEY and CDR2 SVGAGI. Trimming pared 10 bases from V and 2 bases from J, leaving 15 bases between. This CDR3 spans 14 amino acids. Here the CDR3 DNA reads TGTGCCACCACGGGGGCGGGGGCCTACAATGAGCAGTTCTTC. It codes for CATTGAGAYNEQFF.

V and J are TRBV4-1 and TRBJ1-5; D not certain. The germline gives CDR1 MGHRA, CDR2 YSYEKL. V lost 4 bases and J 2 bases, leaving 9 bases between the germline ends. The CDR3 has 14 residues. CDR3 in DNA: TGCGCCAGCAGCCCCTCCGAGGGCAATCAGCCCCAGCATTTT. Translating gives CASSPSEGNQPQHF.

CDR3 sequence: CASSSGRGGTNRAFF. CDR3 DNA sequence: TGTGCCAGCAGCTCGGGTCGTGGAGGGACCAACAGAGCTTTCTTT. This chain uses TRBV5-4 with TRBJ1-1; maybe TRBD1 (5 bases). Germline-derived CDR1 and CDR2 are SGHNT and YYREEE (reference sequence). The germline V and J ends were trimmed by 3 bases and 10 bases, with 22 bases remaining between them. The CDR3 length is 15 residues.

V and J are TRBV10-3 and TRBJ2-7; perhaps TRBD2 as D (6 bases). CDR1 is ENHRY, CDR2 SYGVKD, per germline. Trimming cost V 2 bases and J 3 bases, with 11 bases left between them. The CDR3 is made up of 14 amino acids. Here the CDR3 reads CAISEAGLVYEQYF. CDR3 DNA: TGTGCCATCAGTGAGGCGGGGCTTGTCTACGAGCAGTACTTC.

In this sample, this clone turned up once. This rearrangement joins TRBV29-1 to TRBJ2-6, with a weak D call TRBD2 (6 bases). Per the germline V gene, CDR1 is SQVTM and CDR2 is ANQGSEA. V gave up 6 bases and J gave up 4 bases, with 16 bases separating them. The CDR3 is 15 residues long. The CDR3 DNA sequence: TGCAGCGTCGGGGATGGGGGGTCCGGGGCCAACGTCCTGACTTTC. It is translated as CSVGDGGSGANVLTF. The full variable domain, its missing parts supplied by reference TRBV29-1 and TRBJ2-6, is SAVISQKPSRDICQRGTSLTIQCQVDSQVTMMFWYRQQPGQSLTLIATANQGSEATYESGFVIDKFPISRPNLTFSTLTVSNMSPEDSSIYLCSVGDGGSGANVLTFGAGSRLTVL.

The chain's CDR3 is CASGPRGASTDTQYF. The DNA of the CDR3 is TGTGCCAGTGGCCCCAGGGGGGCGAGCACAGATACGCAGTATTTT. This chain uses TRBV19 with TRBJ2-3; D is perhaps TRBD1 (7 bases). V lost 8 bases, J lost 0 bases, and 15 bases lay in between. The length of the CDR3 is 15 residues. CDR1 is LNHDA and CDR2 is SQIVND in the germline V gene (reference sequence).

This rearrangement joins TRBV5-1 to TRBJ2-3, with TRBD1 matching 8 bases. The J segment lost 3 bases and the V segment lost 2 bases, leaving 11 bases of the junction unmatched. The CDR3 runs 17 residues. CDR1 and CDR2 (germline): SGHRS, YFSETQ. The CDR3 DNA reads as TGCGCCAGCAGCTTCGTTCAGGGGGCGTATAGAACAGATACGCAGTATTTT. It codes for CASSFVQGAYRTDTQYF.

The chain is built from TRBV12-3 or TRBV12-4 and TRBJ1-6; D might be TRBD1 (6 bases). The CDR3 loop spans 13 amino acids. Between the trimmed V and J ends, which lost 6 bases and 14 bases, there was a span of 17 bases. The CDR3 region has the DNA TGTGCCAGCAGCCCGACAGGCCTTCTGGCCCTCCACTTT. It is translated as CASSPTGLLALHF.

The chain combines TRBV7-3 with TRBJ2-3; no clear D. This CDR3 is 14 amino acids long. Trimming took off 3 bases at V and 4 bases at J, with 11 bases between the two ends. Germline CDR1 SGHTA, CDR2 FQGTGA. CDR3 bases: TGTGCCAGCAGCTTTGGCTTTGCATCAGATACGCAGTATTTT. This sequence encodes CASSFGFASDTQYF.

The V and J genes are TRBV6-5 and TRBJ2-3; 7 nucleotides agree with TRBD1. After removal of 4 bases from V and 5 bases from J, the junction contained 9 bases not matched to a gene. Germline CDR1 is MNHEY and CDR2 is SVGAGI. This CDR3 spans 15 amino acids. The CDR3: CASSSRGLVEDTQYF. The CDR3 region has the DNA TGTGCCAGCAGTTCCAGGGGGTTGGTTGAAGATACGCAGTATTTT.

The V call is TRBV19, the J call TRBJ2-1; perhaps TRBD2 as D (6 bases). CDR3 length: 16 amino acids. Per germline, CDR1 LNHDA and CDR2 SQIVND (reference sequence). Trimming left V 6 bases short and J 5 bases short, with 20 bases between. The CDR3 region is CASSPLWEEGHNEQFF. The CDR3 DNA reads TGTGCCAGTAGCCCTCTCTGGGAGGAGGGGCACAATGAGCAGTTCTTC.

This chain links TRBV9 with TRBJ1-2; 7 bases match TRBD1. The junction had 10 bases not matched to a gene; V was cut back by 1 base and J by 7 bases. In germline, CDR1 is SGDLS, CDR2 YYNGEE. There are 15 residues in the CDR3. The CDR3 bases are TGTGCCAGCAGCGTAAACTTGGGCCAGGGGGGTGGCTACACCTTC. It encodes CASSVNLGQGGGYTF.

The chain combines TRBV3-1 (or the pseudogene TRBV3-2) with TRBJ2-1, with TRBD2 as a possible D gene (5 bases). In germline, CDR1 is LGHDT, CDR2 YNNKEL (reference sequence). The CDR3 loop spans 14 amino acids. V was pared by 4 bases and J by 1 base, with 8 bases between. CDR3 sequence reads: CASSLRTSYNEQFF. Here the CDR3 DNA reads TGTGCCAGCAGCCTGAGGACTTCCTACAATGAGCAGTTCTTC.

This chain links TRBV9 with TRBJ2-1, with 13 bases aligning to TRBD2. The germline V gene has CDR1 SGDLS and CDR2 YYNGEE. Losses at the gene ends were 4 bases for V and 9 bases for J; bases not matched to a gene: 16. This CDR3 contains 18 residues. CDR3 nucleotides: TGTGCCAGCAGCCCCCCATGGACTAGCGGGGGCCCTGTGGGTGAGCAGTTCTTC. This codes for CASSPPWTSGGPVGEQFF.

The gene calls are TRBV6-1 and TRBJ1-2, with TRBD1 matching over 7 bases. The germline V gene has CDR1 MNHNS and CDR2 SASEGT. V gave up 9 bases and J gave up 2 bases; unmatched junction bases: 6. The length of the CDR3 is 13 residues. The CDR3 DNA is TGTGCCAGTTGGGACAGTGGGAACTATGGCTACACCTTC. Protein: CASWDSGNYGYTF.

The V call is TRBV30, the J call TRBJ1-4; possible D gene TRBD1, 5 bases. Germline V gives CDR1 GTSNPN, CDR2 SVGIG (reference sequence). The germline V and J ends were trimmed by 0 bases and 5 bases, with 13 bases remaining between them. The length of the CDR3 is 15 residues. The CDR3 region is CAWSVGQGLNEKLFF. CDR3 coding DNA: TGTGCCTGGAGTGTGGGGCAGGGCCTGAATGAAAAACTGTTTTTT.

The chain joins TRBV19 to TRBJ1-6, with 11 nucleotides matching TRBD1. V shed 6 bases, J shed 10 bases, and the junction held 8 bases outside the gene matches. CDR1 is LNHDA, CDR2 SQIVND, per germline (reference sequence). The CDR3 consists of 15 residues. The CDR3 spells CASSPPGQGDSPLHF. CDR3 in DNA: TGTGCCAGTAGCCCTCCGGGACAGGGGGACTCACCCCTCCACTTT.

The chain has TRBV3-1 (or the pseudogene TRBV3-2) and TRBJ2-5; 7 positions agree with TRBD1. This CDR3 region has 17 residues. The trim removed 1 base at V and 5 bases at J, leaving 13 bases unmatched. Germline V gives CDR1 LGHDT, CDR2 YNNKEL (reference sequence). This chain's CDR3 is CASSQVISTGRGETQYF. The DNA of the CDR3 is TGTGCCAGCAGCCAAGTAATTTCGACAGGGAGAGGTGAGACCCAGTACTTC.

This rearrangement joins TRBV18 to TRBJ1-1, with 8 bases fitting TRBD1. CDR3 length equals 15 residues. The germline gives CDR1 KGHSH, CDR2 LQKENI. Unmatched junction bases numbered 7, after V lost 7 bases and J lost 0 bases. The chain's CDR3 is CASLQDRGMNTEAFF. CDR3 in DNA: TGTGCCAGCTTACAAGACAGGGGCATGAACACTGAAGCTTTCTTT. Full variable domain (outside the CDR3, taken from reference TRBV18 and TRBJ1-1): NAGVMQNPRHLVRRRGQEARLRCSPMKGHSHVYWYRQLPEEGLKFMVYLQKENIIDESGMPKERFSAEFPKEGPSILRIQQVVRGDSAAYFCASLQDRGMNTEAFFGQGTRLTVV.